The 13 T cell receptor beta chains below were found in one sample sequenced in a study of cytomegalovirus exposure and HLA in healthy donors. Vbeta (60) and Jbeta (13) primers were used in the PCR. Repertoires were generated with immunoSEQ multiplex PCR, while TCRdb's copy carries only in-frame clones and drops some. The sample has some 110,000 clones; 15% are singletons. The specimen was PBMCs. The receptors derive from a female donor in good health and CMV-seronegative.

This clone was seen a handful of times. CDR3 sequence: CASRDREAYNEQFF. Here the CDR3 DNA reads TGTGCCAGCAGAGACAGGGAGGCTTACAATGAGCAGTTCTTC. The chain couples TRBV28 to TRBJ2-1; D may be TRBD1 (7 bases). V shed 6 bases and J shed 4 bases, with 13 bases lying between them. CDR1 is MDHEN and CDR2 is SYDVKM in the germline V gene. The CDR3 consists of 14 residues.

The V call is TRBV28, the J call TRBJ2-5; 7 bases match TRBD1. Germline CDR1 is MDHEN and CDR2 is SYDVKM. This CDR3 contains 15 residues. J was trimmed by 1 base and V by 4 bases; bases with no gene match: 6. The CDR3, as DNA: TGTGCCAGCAGTTCTACAGGGGCCCTCCAAGAGACCCAGTACTTC. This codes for CASSSTGALQETQYF.

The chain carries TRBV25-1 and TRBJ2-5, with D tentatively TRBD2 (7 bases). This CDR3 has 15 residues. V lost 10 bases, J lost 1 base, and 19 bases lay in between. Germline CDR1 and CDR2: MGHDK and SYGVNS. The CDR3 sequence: CAIETCGGLQETQYF. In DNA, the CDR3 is TGTGCCATCGAGACTTGCGGGGGCCTCCAAGAGACCCAGTACTTC.

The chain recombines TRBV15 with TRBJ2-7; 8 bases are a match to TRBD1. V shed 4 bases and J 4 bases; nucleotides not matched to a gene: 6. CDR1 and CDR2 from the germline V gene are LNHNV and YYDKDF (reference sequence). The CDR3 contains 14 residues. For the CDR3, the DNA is TGTGCCACCAGCAACGACAGGGGAAGATACGAGCAGTACTTC. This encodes CATSNDRGRYEQYF.

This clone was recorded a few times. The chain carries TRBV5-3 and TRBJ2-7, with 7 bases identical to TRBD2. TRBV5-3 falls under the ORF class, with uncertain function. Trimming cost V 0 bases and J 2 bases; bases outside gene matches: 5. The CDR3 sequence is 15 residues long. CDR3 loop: CARSLARGSAYEQYF. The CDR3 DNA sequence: TGTGCCAGAAGCTTGGCGCGGGGGTCCGCCTACGAGCAGTACTTC.

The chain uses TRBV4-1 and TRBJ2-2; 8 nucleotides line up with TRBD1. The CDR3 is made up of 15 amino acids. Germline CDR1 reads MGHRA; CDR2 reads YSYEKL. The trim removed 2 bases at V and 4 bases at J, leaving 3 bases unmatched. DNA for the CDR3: TGCGCCAGCAGCCAAAGGACAGGGCCCACCGGGGAGCTGTTTTTT. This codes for CASSQRTGPTGELFF.

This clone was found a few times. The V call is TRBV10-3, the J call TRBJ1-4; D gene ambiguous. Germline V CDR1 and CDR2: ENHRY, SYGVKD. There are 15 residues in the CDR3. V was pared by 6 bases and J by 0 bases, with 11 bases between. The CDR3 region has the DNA TGTGCCATCAGGGGCTCAGGCGCAACTAATGAAAAACTGTTTTTT. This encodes CAIRGSGATNEKLFF.

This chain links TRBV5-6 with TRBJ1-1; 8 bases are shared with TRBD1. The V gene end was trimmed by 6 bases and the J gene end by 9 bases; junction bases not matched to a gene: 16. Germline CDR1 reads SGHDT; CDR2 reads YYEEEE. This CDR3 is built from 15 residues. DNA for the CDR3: TGTGCCAGCACCCCCGGGGGACAGGCCGTCGCCAAAGCTTTCTTT. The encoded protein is CASTPGGQAVAKAFF.

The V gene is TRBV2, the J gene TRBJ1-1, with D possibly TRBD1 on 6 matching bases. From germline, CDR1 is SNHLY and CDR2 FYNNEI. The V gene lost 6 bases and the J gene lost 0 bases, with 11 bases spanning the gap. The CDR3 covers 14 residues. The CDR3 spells CASSTGTMNTEAFF. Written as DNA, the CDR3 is TGTGCCAGCAGCACCGGGACAATGAACACTGAAGCTTTCTTT.

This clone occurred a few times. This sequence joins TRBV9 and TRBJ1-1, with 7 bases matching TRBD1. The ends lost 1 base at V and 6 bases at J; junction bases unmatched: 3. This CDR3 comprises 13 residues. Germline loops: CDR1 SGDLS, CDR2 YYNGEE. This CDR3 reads CASSVQGDAEAFF. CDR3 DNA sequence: TGTGCCAGCAGCGTACAGGGGGACGCTGAAGCTTTCTTT.

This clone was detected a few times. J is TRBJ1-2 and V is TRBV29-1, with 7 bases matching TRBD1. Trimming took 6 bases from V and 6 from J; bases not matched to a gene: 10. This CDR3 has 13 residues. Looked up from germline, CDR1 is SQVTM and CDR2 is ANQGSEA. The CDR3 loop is CSVKGDRADGYTF. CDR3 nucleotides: TGCAGCGTAAAAGGTGACAGGGCCGATGGCTACACCTTC.

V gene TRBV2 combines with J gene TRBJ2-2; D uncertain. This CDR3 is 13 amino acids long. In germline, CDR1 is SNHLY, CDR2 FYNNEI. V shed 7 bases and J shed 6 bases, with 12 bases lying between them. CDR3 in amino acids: CASKASGPGELFF. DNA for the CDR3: TGTGCCAGCAAGGCCTCGGGTCCCGGGGAGCTGTTTTTT.

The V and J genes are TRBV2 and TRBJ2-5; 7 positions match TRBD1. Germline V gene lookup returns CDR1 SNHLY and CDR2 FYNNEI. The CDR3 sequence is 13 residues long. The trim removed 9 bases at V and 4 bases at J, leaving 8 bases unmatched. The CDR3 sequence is CASLTGKGETQYF. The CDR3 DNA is TGTGCCAGTTTGACAGGGAAGGGAGAGACCCAGTACTTC.